The source of this T cell receptor (beta chain) is a study of T cells in women clearing cervical HPV infection. HPV was found by MY09/MY11 PCR and dot-blot genotyping. TCRdb keeps only in-frame clones here, not all; method: immunoSEQ multiplex PCR. The sample totals around 23,000 clones. Germline V gene lookup returns CDR1 SGHRS and CDR2 YFSETQ. The CDR3 runs 14 residues. V was pared by 4 bases and J by 5 bases, with 7 bases of the junction left unmatched. A word on this clone: The CDR3 end lies 3 residues beyond the end of the read and is filled in from the germline J gene.

The clonotype originates from a woman aged 18 to 75 with a cervical HPV16 infection that either progressed to CIN3+ or cleared (not recorded which). Source material: blood buffy coat. J is TRBJ2-7 and V is TRBV5-1; TRBD1 matches 9 bases. The chain's CDR3 is CASSKGQGRDEQYF. Partial CDR3 DNA: TGCGCCAGCAGCAAAGGACAGGGGAGGGACGAG.